This entry lists 2 T cell receptor beta chains sequenced from one sample in a study of T cells expressing NK-cell markers. TCRdb re-called the 5' RACE reads; one entry per CDR3 protein, DNA not given. Listed are about 460,000 distinct CDR3 sequences; more than 1.4% falls within the top ten. The sample taken for sequencing was blood T cells: a sorted CD56 or NKG2C T cell subset, CD4+ or CD8+ T cells, or bulk PBMC T cells (not recorded which). Receptor source: a woman aged 45-60 years in good health.

This chain joins TRBV21-1 and TRBJ2-5; TCRdb calls TRBD2, which cannot be checked without DNA. TRBV21-1 is a recognized pseudogene. The CDR3 length is 17 residues. CDR3 sequence reads: CASSKGRLAKLQETQYF.

The V call is TRBV28, the J call TRBJ1-2; TCRdb selects TRBD1, and the lack of DNA leaves this call unchecked. CDR1 MDHEN and CDR2 SYDVKM come from the germline V gene. CDR3 size: 15 residues. CDR3 residues: CASRPGGSIRDGYTF.